The 24 T cell receptor beta chains below come from one sample, sequenced in a study of T cells in localized non-small cell lung cancer. Profiling relied on immunoSEQ multiplex PCR, and the TCRdb table lists in-frame clones only, not all of them. The table includes approximately 35,000 clones, roughly nine tenths detected once. This specimen consisted of peripheral blood, obtained before any cancer treatment. The receptors originated from a man between 40 and 75 years old with stage I lung adenocarcinoma.

The rearrangement uses TRBV7-9 and TRBJ1-2, with D perhaps TRBD1 (6 bases). This CDR3 is built from 16 residues. The germline V and J ends were trimmed by 3 bases and 0 bases, with 14 bases remaining between them. From germline, CDR1 is SEHNR and CDR2 FQNEAQ (reference sequence). The CDR3 sequence is CASSFSGRGPNYGYTF. DNA of the CDR3: TGTGCCAGCAGCTTTTCCGGCAGGGGACCTAACTATGGCTACACCTTC.

V gene TRBV10-3 combines with J gene TRBJ1-4, with D maybe TRBD1 (6 bases). V shed 0 bases and J shed 9 bases, with 17 bases lying between them. CDR3 length: 16 amino acids. Germline-derived CDR1 and CDR2 are ENHRY and SYGVKD. The CDR3 DNA is TGTGCCATCAGTGAGTCGGCTGGGGGCGGGTCTCAAAAACTGTTTTTT. As protein: CAISESAGGGSQKLFF.

This clone appeared a few times. The chain has TRBV30 and TRBJ1-2; TRBD1 might be the D (6 bases). Germline CDR1 and CDR2: GTSNPN and SVGIG (reference sequence). Between the trimmed V and J ends, which lost 5 bases and 4 bases, there was a span of 14 bases. This CDR3 region has 13 residues. Here the CDR3 reads CAWLLRGTYGYTF. CDR3 DNA sequence: TGTGCCTGGCTCTTGAGGGGGACCTATGGCTACACCTTC. The full variable domain, in which reference TRBV30 and TRBJ1-2 provide the parts outside the CDR3, is SQTIHQWPATLVQPVGSPLSLECTVEGTSNPNLYWYRQAAGRGLQLLFYSVGIGQISSEVPQNLSASRPQDRQFILSSKKLLLSDSGFYLCAWLLRGTYGYTFGSGTRLTVV.

This clone was counted a single time. The same CDR3 arises from other DNA sequences in this sample as well. The chain is built from TRBV18 and TRBJ1-1; TRBD1 might be the D (6 bases). CDR1 is KGHSH, CDR2 LQKENI, per germline. Trimming removed 4 bases from V and 3 bases from J, with 15 bases in between. The CDR3 length is 15 residues. The CDR3 loop reads CASSQGTGFYTEAFF. The CDR3 nucleotides read TGTGCCAGCTCACAGGGAACAGGGTTTTACACTGAAGCTTTCTTT.

The chain joins TRBV6-5 to TRBJ1-5; D ambiguous. V was cut by 7 bases and J by 4 bases, with 11 bases left in between. Germline assignment: CDR1 MNHEY and CDR2 SVGAGI. CDR3 size: 13 residues. This CDR3 is CASTRDYNQPQHF. As DNA, the CDR3 is TGTGCCAGCACTCGTGATTATAATCAGCCCCAGCATTTT.

J is TRBJ1-1 and V is TRBV29-1; D possibly corresponds to TRBD1 (6 bases). The CDR3 is 13 amino acids. The ends were cut back, 4 bases at V and 6 bases at J, with 15 bases in the middle. The V gene's germline CDR1 is SQVTM and CDR2 ANQGSEA. CDR3 coding DNA: TGCAGCGTTGTTCCCGACAGGAGGGCTGAAGCTTTCTTT. It translates to CSVVPDRRAEAFF. Looking up the rest from reference TRBV29-1 and TRBJ1-1 gives the full variable domain: SAVISQKPSRDICQRGTSLTIQCQVDSQVTMMFWYRQQPGQSLTLIATANQGSEATYESGFVIDKFPISRPNLTFSTLTVSNMSPEDSSIYLCSVVPDRRAEAFFGQGTRLTVV.

The gene calls are TRBV15 and TRBJ2-1, with a weak D call TRBD2 (6 bases). V lost 0 bases, J lost 14 bases, and 14 bases lay in between. Germline-derived CDR1 and CDR2 are LNHNV and YYDKDF (reference sequence). The CDR3 runs 13 residues. The CDR3 DNA reads as TGTGCCACCAGCAGAGATCCCTCGGGACTTAAGTTCTTC. This gives the protein CATSRDPSGLKFF.

The rearrangement uses TRBV7-2 and TRBJ2-7; 7 bases are shared with TRBD1. Germline CDR1 is SGHTA and CDR2 is FQGNSA. J was trimmed by 3 bases and V by 4 bases; bases with no gene match: 6. This CDR3 region has 14 residues. CDR3 in amino acids: CASSSTGVHYEQYF. CDR3 in DNA: TGTGCCAGCAGCTCCACAGGGGTTCACTACGAGCAGTACTTC.

The chain joins TRBV18 to TRBJ2-1; D possibly corresponds to TRBD1 (5 bases). V shed 1 base and J shed 10 bases, with 14 bases lying between them. This CDR3 contains 14 residues. Germline CDR1 reads KGHSH; CDR2 reads LQKENI. CDR3 DNA sequence: TGTGCCAGCTCACCACGCGAGATTGACAGCGAGCAGTTCTTC. It specifies CASSPREIDSEQFF.

The V and J genes are TRBV5-1 and TRBJ2-6; tentatively, D is TRBD1 (6 bases). This CDR3 is built from 15 residues. CDR1 is SGHRS, CDR2 YFSETQ, per germline. V gave up 4 bases and J gave up 2 bases, with 10 bases separating them. The CDR3 loop reads CASSRTGTGANVLTF. Written as DNA, the CDR3 is TGCGCCAGCAGCCGTACAGGGACTGGGGCCAACGTCCTGACTTTC.

The V and J genes are TRBV7-2 and TRBJ2-2; D may be TRBD1 (6 bases). Trimming took off 4 bases at V and 0 bases at J, with 9 bases between the two ends. This CDR3 comprises 15 residues. CDR1 is SGHTA and CDR2 is FQGNSA in the germline V gene. This chain's CDR3 is CASSSQGPNTGELFF. The CDR3 nucleotides are TGTGCCAGCAGCTCACAGGGCCCGAACACCGGGGAGCTGTTTTTT.

J is TRBJ2-7 and V is TRBV6-5; D remains ambiguous. There are 13 residues in the CDR3. V lost 0 bases and J lost 2, with 5 bases in between. Germline V gene sequence: CDR1 MNHEY, CDR2 SVGAGI. The CDR3 nucleotides read TGTGCCAGCAGTTACTCAGTGGCCTACGAGCAGTACTTC. This gives the protein CASSYSVAYEQYF.

This sequence joins TRBV5-1 and TRBJ2-7, with TRBD1 as a possible D gene (6 bases). This CDR3 comprises 12 residues. Per the germline V gene, CDR1 is SGHRS and CDR2 is YFSETQ. V was trimmed by 3 bases and J by 4 bases, leaving 8 bases between them. As DNA, the CDR3 is TGCGCCAGCAGCTCGGACAGATACGAGCAGTACTTC. Translating it yields CASSSDRYEQYF.

The chain carries TRBV6-5 and TRBJ1-1; D unresolved. This CDR3 region has 14 residues. Germline CDR1 reads MNHEY; CDR2 reads SVGAGI. V was cut by 5 bases and J by 3 bases, with 13 bases left in between. CDR3 sequence reads: CASSPHQRDTEAFF. DNA for the CDR3: TGTGCCAGCAGTCCACATCAGAGAGACACTGAAGCTTTCTTT.

This rearrangement joins TRBV6-1 to TRBJ1-5; D gene unclear. V gave up 2 bases and J gave up 4 bases, with 6 bases separating them. Germline CDR1 is MNHNS and CDR2 is SASEGT. The CDR3 sequence is 13 residues long. The CDR3 spells CASSEIGNQPQHF. In DNA, the CDR3 is TGTGCCAGCAGTGAAATAGGGAATCAGCCCCAGCATTTT.

The rearrangement joins TRBV18 to TRBJ2-6, with a tentative D call TRBD1 (6 bases). V was pared by 4 bases and J by 0 bases, with 13 bases between. The CDR3 is 17 amino acids. The germline gives CDR1 KGHSH, CDR2 LQKENI. The CDR3 coding sequence is TGTGCCAGCTCACGGGACAAGGCTAGCTCTGGGGCCAACGTCCTGACTTTC. It codes for CASSRDKASSGANVLTF.

The chain links TRBV10-3 to TRBJ1-2; D is undetermined. The V end was cut by 4 bases, the J end by 7 bases, with 7 bases between. CDR3 length: 11 amino acids. CDR1 and CDR2 (germline): ENHRY, SYGVKD. The CDR3 region has the DNA TGTGCCATCAGTGGGTCAGGTGGCTACACCTTC. Translating it yields CAISGSGGYTF.

The rearrangement joins TRBV27 to TRBJ1-1; TRBD1 is a possible D gene (6 bases). Germline CDR1 MNHEY, CDR2 SMNVEV (reference sequence). Trimming took off 3 bases at V and 5 bases at J, with 13 bases between the two ends. The CDR3 spans 14 residues. The CDR3 region is CASSFFRGGTEAFF. The CDR3 region has the DNA TGTGCCAGCAGTTTCTTCCGAGGGGGGACTGAAGCTTTCTTT.

The rearrangement links TRBV7-9 to TRBJ2-2, with TRBD1 matching over 7 bases. The CDR3 is 15 amino acids. Looked up from germline, CDR1 is SEHNR and CDR2 is FQNEAQ (reference sequence). The junction had 6 bases not matched to a gene; V was cut back by 8 bases and J by 0 bases. CDR3 sequence (DNA): TGTGCCAGCCGAGGGACAGTGTCGAACACCGGGGAGCTGTTTTTT. This sequence encodes CASRGTVSNTGELFF.

This chain uses TRBV11-2 with TRBJ2-1; possibly TRBD2 for D (6 bases). CDR1 and CDR2 (germline): SGHAT, FQNNGV. The CDR3 length is 13 residues. V was pared by 2 bases and J by 6 bases, with 8 bases between. CDR3 protein: CASSLIGGNEQFF. The CDR3 DNA reads TGTGCCAGCAGCTTAATCGGGGGCAATGAGCAGTTCTTC.

The chain links TRBV5-4 to TRBJ1-6; D may be TRBD1 (6 bases). The CDR3 is 13 residues long. The V gene's germline CDR1 is SGHNT and CDR2 YYREEE (reference sequence). The V end lost 2 bases, the J end lost 11 bases, and 11 bases lay between the germline ends. The CDR3: CASSFQGKAPLHF. The DNA of the CDR3 is TGTGCCAGCAGCTTCCAGGGGAAGGCACCCCTCCACTTT.

DNA for the CDR3: TGTGCCAGCTCACCACGGGGGCTCGGCGAGCAGTACTTC. Translated: CASSPRGLGEQYF. The gene calls are TRBV18 and TRBJ2-7; tentative D call: TRBD1 (6 bases). Trimming shortened V by 1 base and J by 6 bases, and 10 bases separated the two germline ends. Germline CDR1 is KGHSH and CDR2 is LQKENI. The CDR3 has 13 residues.

The chain recombines TRBV30 with TRBJ1-6; D uncertain. Trimming pared 3 bases from V and 0 bases from J, leaving 12 bases between. The germline gives CDR1 GTSNPN, CDR2 SVGIG (reference sequence). This CDR3 is 16 amino acids long. CDR3: CAWSISRHSYNSPLHF. DNA for the CDR3: TGTGCCTGGAGCATCTCCCGACACTCCTATAATTCACCCCTCCACTTT.

The chain is built from TRBV11-2 and TRBJ2-3, with a weak D call TRBD1 (6 bases). Trimming stripped 3 bases from V and 0 bases from J, with 7 bases between. Germline CDR1 reads SGHAT; CDR2 reads FQNNGV. The CDR3 runs 14 residues. The CDR3, as DNA: TGTGCCAGCAGCTTGGGACACAGCACAGATACGCAGTATTTT. Translating it yields CASSLGHSTDTQYF. The full variable domain, with the rest looked up from reference TRBV11-2 and TRBJ2-3, is EAGVAQSPRYKIIEKRQSVAFWCNPISGHATLYWYQQILGQGPKLLIQFQNNGVVDDSQLPKDRFSAERLKGVDSTLKIQPAKLEDSAVYLCASSLGHSTDTQYFGPGTRLTVL.